One sample yielded the 15 T cell receptor beta chains listed below, sequenced in a study of blood T cells in healthy people across ages. Combining a sample-barcoded 5' primer with a J-beta primer mix, a second PCR ran for about 6 to 11 cycles. MiXCR, applied by TCRdb to the 5' RACE reads, yields one record per CDR3 protein. The data show around 520,000 distinct CDR3 sequences, around 27% seen once. These same records also appear under a second study, on T cells of mothers and their children.

The sequenced material came from blood. The receptors shown here come from a boy between 2 and 15 years old in good health.

The chain's CDR3 is CASSLEARATNTEAFF. The CDR3 nucleotides read TGTGCCAGCAGCTTAGAGGCCAGGGCGACGAACACTGAAGCTTTCTTT. V usage is TRBV11-2 and J usage is TRBJ1-1; a possible D gene is TRBD1 (5 bases). The CDR3 consists of 16 residues. Trimming left V 0 bases short and J 1 base short, with 12 bases between. Germline CDR1 reads SGHAT; CDR2 reads FQNNGV.

The table lists this clonotype with a few counts. V is TRBV28 and J is TRBJ2-5; D possibly uses TRBD1 or TRBD2 (6 bases each). V was pared by 2 bases and J by 6 bases, with 13 bases between. The CDR3 is made up of 14 amino acids. The germline V gene has CDR1 MDHEN and CDR2 SYDVKM. The DNA of the CDR3 is TGTGCCAGCAGTTTAGGAGGGGGAGGAAAGACCCAGTACTTC. Protein product: CASSLGGGGKTQYF.

The chain's CDR3 is CSASVAGATDTQYF. The CDR3 DNA sequence: TGCAGTGCTAGTGTAGCGGGAGCAACAGATACGCAGTATTTT. The chain joins TRBV20-1 to TRBJ2-3, with TRBD2 matching over 9 bases. With 3 bases clipped from V and 3 bases from J, the junction kept 4 bases outside the gene matches. CDR1 and CDR2 (germline): DFQATT, SNEGSKA (reference sequence). The CDR3 contains 14 residues.

This chain connects TRBV4-1 to TRBJ2-7; 8 bases fit TRBD2. CDR1 MGHRA and CDR2 YSYEKL come from the germline V gene. There are 17 residues in the CDR3. Trimming cost V 4 bases and J 0 bases; bases outside gene matches: 11. The CDR3 loop reads CASSRDPGSGDSYEQYF. The CDR3 DNA sequence: TGCGCCAGCAGCCGGGACCCTGGTAGCGGGGACTCCTACGAGCAGTACTTC.

The table lists this clonotype with a few counts. The junction departs from germline at one end; a sequencing error may be responsible. This chain joins TRBV30 and TRBJ1-1; 8 bases are shared with TRBD1. Germline V CDR1 and CDR2: GTSNPN, SVGIG (reference sequence). The CDR3 loop spans 13 amino acids. This CDR3 reads CAFNRGEYTETFF. The CDR3 DNA follows: TGTGCCTTTAACAGGGGGGAATACACTGAAACTTTCTTT.

This clonotype was seen more than once but under ten times. V is TRBV12-3 or TRBV12-4 and J is TRBJ2-2; D is perhaps TRBD1 (5 bases). V was pared by 7 bases and J by 6 bases, with 12 bases between. The CDR3 runs to 13 residues. This CDR3 reads CASIATGPGELFF. CDR3 coding DNA: TGTGCCAGCATAGCCACAGGACCCGGGGAGCTGTTTTTT.

The J gene is TRBJ1-5, the V gene TRBV7-3; a weak D match, TRBD1 (5 bases). From germline, CDR1 is SGHTA and CDR2 FQGTGA. V was trimmed by 1 base and J by 2 bases, leaving 27 bases between them. This CDR3 is built from 21 residues. The CDR3 region has the DNA TGTGCCAGCAGCTTAAGGGGGTACTGGGGGACCCATCTGGGGGGCAATCAGCCCCAGCATTTT. It is translated as CASSLRGYWGTHLGGNQPQHF. Variable domain in full (rest from reference TRBV7-3 and TRBJ1-5): GAGVSQTPSNKVTEKGKYVELRCDPISGHTALYWYRQSLGQGPEFLIYFQGTGAADDSGLPNDRFFAVRPEGSVSTLKIQRTERGDSAVYLCASSLRGYWGTHLGGNQPQHFGDGTRLSIL.

This chain joins TRBV7-8 and TRBJ2-5, with 9 bases lining up with TRBD1. The assigned J gene may be wrong: the sequence end matches TRBJ2-7 better. CDR1 and CDR2 (germline): SGHVS, FQNEAQ. The CDR3 extends over 16 amino acids. CDR3 nucleotides: TGTGCCAGCAGCTTAGCTGGGACAGGGCTGTCCTACGAGCAGTACTTC. This translates into CASSLAGTGLSYEQYF.

This clonotype showed up just a few times. CDR3 DNA sequence: TGTGCCAGCTCGGCAGAGGGAGAGACCCAGTACTTC. Translation gives CASSAEGETQYF. The chain employs TRBV18 and TRBJ2-5; D may be TRBD2 (5 bases). V was clipped by 6 bases and J by 4 bases, with 9 bases between them. The CDR3 consists of 12 residues. CDR1 and CDR2 from the germline V gene are KGHSH and LQKENI.

This clonotype was observed a handful of times. This chain joins TRBV7-8 and TRBJ2-4; maybe TRBD1 (7 bases). V lost 4 bases and J 9 bases, leaving 22 bases between the germline ends. There are 16 residues in the CDR3. Germline CDR1 reads SGHVS; CDR2 reads FQNEAQ. The CDR3 sequence is CASSSRRKGAGSIQYF. In DNA, the CDR3 is TGTGCCAGCAGCTCACGCCGCAAGGGGGCGGGAAGCATTCAGTACTTC.

The rearrangement joins TRBV2 to TRBJ2-5; D possibly corresponds to TRBD2 (6 bases). Trimming removed 6 bases at V and 11 bases at J, with 19 bases between. This CDR3 has 13 amino acids. Germline V gene lookup returns CDR1 SNHLY and CDR2 FYNNEI. CDR3 sequence (DNA): TGTGCCAGCAGAGGGGACTCCTTGAGGGAGCAGTACTTC. It translates to CASRGDSLREQYF.

This clonotype has just a few counts. The V and J genes are TRBV11-2 and TRBJ1-2; unclear D gene. Germline V CDR1 and CDR2: SGHAT, FQNNGV. V was clipped by 0 bases and J by 7 bases, with 15 bases between them. This CDR3 is built from 15 residues. DNA for the CDR3: TGTGCCAGCAGCTTAGACAAGGGTTTGGGTGGTGGCTACACCTTC. Its translation is CASSLDKGLGGGYTF.

This chain uses TRBV10-3 with TRBJ2-7; no clear D gene. CDR3 length: 12 residues. CDR1 is ENHRY and CDR2 is SYGVKD in the germline V gene. V lost 8 bases to trimming and J lost 0 bases, with 8 bases between them. The DNA of the CDR3 is TGTGCCATCGCATTCAGCTCCTACGAGCAGTACTTC. This translates into CAIAFSSYEQYF.

This chain uses TRBV20-1 with TRBJ1-1; a weak D match, TRBD1 (6 bases). From germline, CDR1 is DFQATT and CDR2 SNEGSKA (reference sequence). The V and J ends lost 6 bases and 1 base respectively, with 15 bases between them. This CDR3 is built from 14 residues. The DNA of the CDR3 is TGCAGTGCCATTACCGACAGGAAGAACACTGAAGCTTTCTTT. Protein sequence: CSAITDRKNTEAFF.

This clonotype was observed at least ten times. The CDR3 region is CASSLDRGNTGELFF. The CDR3 DNA follows: TGCGCCAGCAGCCTCGACAGGGGGAACACCGGGGAGCTGTTTTTT. The chain uses TRBV10-1 and TRBJ2-2; 8 positions match TRBD1. V shed 6 bases and J 1 base; nucleotides not matched to a gene: 4. Germline V lookup: CDR1 WNHNN, CDR2 SYGVQD (reference sequence). This CDR3 has 15 residues.